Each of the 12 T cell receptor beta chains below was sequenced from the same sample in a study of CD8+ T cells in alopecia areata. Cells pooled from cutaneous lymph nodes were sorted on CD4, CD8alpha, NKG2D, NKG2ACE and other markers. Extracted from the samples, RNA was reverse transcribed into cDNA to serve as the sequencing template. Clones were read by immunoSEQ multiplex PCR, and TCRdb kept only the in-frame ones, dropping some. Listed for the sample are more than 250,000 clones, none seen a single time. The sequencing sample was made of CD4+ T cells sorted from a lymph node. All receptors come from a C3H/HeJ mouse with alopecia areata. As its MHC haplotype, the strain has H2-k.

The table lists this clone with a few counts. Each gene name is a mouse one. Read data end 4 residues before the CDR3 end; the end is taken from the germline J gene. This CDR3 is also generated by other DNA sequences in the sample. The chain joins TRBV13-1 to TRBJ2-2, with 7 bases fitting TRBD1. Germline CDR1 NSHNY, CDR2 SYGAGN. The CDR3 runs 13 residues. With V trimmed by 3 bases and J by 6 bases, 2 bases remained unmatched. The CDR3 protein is CASSGQGSGQLYF. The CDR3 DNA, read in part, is TGTGCCAGCAGTGGACAGGGTTCCGGG.

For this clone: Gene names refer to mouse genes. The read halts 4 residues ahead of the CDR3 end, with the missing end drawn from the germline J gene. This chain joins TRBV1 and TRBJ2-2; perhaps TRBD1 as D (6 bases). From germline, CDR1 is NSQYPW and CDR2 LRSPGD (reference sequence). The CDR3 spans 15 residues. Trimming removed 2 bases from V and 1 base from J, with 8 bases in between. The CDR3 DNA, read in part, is TGCACCTGCAGTGCAAAGGGACAAAACACCGGG. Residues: CTCSAKGQNTG. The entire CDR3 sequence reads CTCSAKGQNTGQLYF.

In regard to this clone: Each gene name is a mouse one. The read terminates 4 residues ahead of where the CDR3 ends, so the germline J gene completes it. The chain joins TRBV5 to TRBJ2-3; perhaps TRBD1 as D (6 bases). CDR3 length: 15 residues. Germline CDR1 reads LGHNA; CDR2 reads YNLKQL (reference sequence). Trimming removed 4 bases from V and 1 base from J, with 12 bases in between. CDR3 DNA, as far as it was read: TGTGCCAGCAGCCCACAGGGAAGGGGTGCAGAA. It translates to CASSPQGRGAE. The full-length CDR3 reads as CASSPQGRGAETLYF.

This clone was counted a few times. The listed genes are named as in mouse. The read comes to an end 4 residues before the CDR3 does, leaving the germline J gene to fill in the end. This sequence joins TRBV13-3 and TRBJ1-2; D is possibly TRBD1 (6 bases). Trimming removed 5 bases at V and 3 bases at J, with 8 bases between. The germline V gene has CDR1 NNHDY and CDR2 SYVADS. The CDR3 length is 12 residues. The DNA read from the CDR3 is TGTGCCAGCAGCTACAGGGACTCC. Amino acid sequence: CASSYRDS. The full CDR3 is CASSYRDSDYTF.

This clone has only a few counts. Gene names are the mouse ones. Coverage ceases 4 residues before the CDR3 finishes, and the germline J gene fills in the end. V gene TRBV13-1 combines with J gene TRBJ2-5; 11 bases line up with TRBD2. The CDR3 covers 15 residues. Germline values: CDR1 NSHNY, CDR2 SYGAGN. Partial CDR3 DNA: TGTGCCAGCAGTGAGGGGACTGGGGGAGAAGAC. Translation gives CASSEGTGGED. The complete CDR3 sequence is CASSEGTGGEDTQYF.

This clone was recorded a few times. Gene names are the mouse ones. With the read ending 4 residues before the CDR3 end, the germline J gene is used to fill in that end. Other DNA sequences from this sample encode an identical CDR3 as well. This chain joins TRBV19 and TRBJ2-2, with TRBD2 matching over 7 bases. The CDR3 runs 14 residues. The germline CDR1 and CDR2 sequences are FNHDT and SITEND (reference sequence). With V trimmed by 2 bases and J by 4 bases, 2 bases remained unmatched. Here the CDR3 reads CASSIGGVTGQLYF. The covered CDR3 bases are TGTGCCAGCAGTATCGGGGGGGTCACCGGG.

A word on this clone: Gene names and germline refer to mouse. The covered CDR3 bases are TGTGCCAGCAGCCAATACAGTCTCTAT. Encoded protein: CASSQYSLY. The whole CDR3 protein is CASSQYSLYEQYF. The chain combines TRBV5 with TRBJ2-7, with no clear D. The CDR3 goes on 4 residues after the read ends, and that part is filled in from the germline J gene. CDR1 LGHNA and CDR2 YNLKQL come from the germline V gene (reference sequence). V shed 2 bases and J shed 3 bases, with 8 bases lying between them. This CDR3 has 13 residues.

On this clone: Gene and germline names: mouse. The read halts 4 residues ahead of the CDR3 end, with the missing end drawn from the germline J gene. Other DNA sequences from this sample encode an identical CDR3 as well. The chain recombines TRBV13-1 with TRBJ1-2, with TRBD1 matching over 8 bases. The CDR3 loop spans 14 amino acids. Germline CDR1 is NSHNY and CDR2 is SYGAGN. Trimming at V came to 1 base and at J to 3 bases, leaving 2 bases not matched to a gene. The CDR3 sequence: CASSDQQGDSDYTF. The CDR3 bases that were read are TGTGCCAGCAGTGATCAACAGGGGGACTCC.

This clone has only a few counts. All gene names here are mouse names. The part of the CDR3 DNA that was read is TGTGCCAGCAGTGAAACAGGGTGGGGCGGTGCAGAA. Its translation is CASSETGWGGAE. The CDR3, in full, reads CASSETGWGGAETLYF. The chain carries TRBV13-1 and TRBJ2-3, with a weak D call TRBD1 (6 bases). Read coverage stops 4 residues before the CDR3 terminus; the germline J gene supplies the remainder. Between the trimmed V and J ends, which lost 2 bases and 1 base, there was a span of 14 bases. The CDR3 spans 16 residues. Germline assignment: CDR1 NSHNY and CDR2 SYGAGN.

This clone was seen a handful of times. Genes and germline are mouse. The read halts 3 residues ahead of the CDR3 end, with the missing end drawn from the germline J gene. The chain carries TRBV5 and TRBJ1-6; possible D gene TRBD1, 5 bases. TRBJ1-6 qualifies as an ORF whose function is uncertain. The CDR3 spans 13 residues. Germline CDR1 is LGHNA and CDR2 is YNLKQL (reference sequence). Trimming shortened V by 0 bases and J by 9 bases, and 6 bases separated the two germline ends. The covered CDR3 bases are TGTGCCAGCAGCCAAGACAGGGCTTCGCCC. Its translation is CASSQDRASP. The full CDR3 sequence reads CASSQDRASPLYF.

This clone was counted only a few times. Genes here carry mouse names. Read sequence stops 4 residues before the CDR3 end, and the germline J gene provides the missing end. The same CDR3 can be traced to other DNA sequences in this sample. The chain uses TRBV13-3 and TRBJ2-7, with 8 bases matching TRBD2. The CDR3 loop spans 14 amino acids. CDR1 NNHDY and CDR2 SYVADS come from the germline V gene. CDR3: CASSDQAGGYEQYF. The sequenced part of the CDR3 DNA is TGTGCCAGCAGTGATCAGGCTGGGGGGTAT.

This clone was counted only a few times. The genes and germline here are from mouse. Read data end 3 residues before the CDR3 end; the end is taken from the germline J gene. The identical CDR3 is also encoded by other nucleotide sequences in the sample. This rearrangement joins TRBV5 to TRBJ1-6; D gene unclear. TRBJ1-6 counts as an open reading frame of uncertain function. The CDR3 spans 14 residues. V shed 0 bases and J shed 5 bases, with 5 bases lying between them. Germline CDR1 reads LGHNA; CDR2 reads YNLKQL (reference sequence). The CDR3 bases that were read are TGTGCCAGCAGCCAAGAAACAAATAATTCGCCC. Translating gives CASSQETNNSP. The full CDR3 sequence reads CASSQETNNSPLYF.